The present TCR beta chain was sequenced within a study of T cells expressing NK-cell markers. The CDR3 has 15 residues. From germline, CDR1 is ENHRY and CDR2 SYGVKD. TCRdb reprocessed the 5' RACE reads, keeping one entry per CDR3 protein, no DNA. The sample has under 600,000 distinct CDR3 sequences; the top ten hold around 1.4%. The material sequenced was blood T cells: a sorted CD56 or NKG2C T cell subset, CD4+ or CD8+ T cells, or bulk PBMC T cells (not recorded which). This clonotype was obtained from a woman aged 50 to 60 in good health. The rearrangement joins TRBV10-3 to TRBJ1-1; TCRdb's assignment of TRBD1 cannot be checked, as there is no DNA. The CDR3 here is CAISALQGTNTEAFF.